This is a list of T cell receptor beta chains from one sample in a study of T cell responses to AZD1222 COVID-19 vaccine. Produced via immunoSEQ multiplex PCR; TCRdb's table is partial and in-frame only. Among some 150,000 clones listed, around 94% were seen once. Sample: peripheral blood, taken on day 0 of AZD1222 vaccination. Every receptor here comes from an adult in good health. The CDR3 runs from the conserved cysteine through the conserved F or W. A D gene is named only where the DNA matches it firmly. Part of the rows lack a size; the others show once, few, many or a class for expanded clones.

size	V	J	D	CDR3	DNA
once	TRBV5-1	TRBJ2-3	TRBD2	CASSGPLADTSTDTQYF	TGCGCCAGCAGCGGACCCCTAGCGGATACTAGCACAGATACGCAGTATTTT
NA	TRBV19	TRBJ1-3	NA	CASSIGGEYSGNTIYF	TGTGCCAGTAGTATAGGGGGGGAATACTCTGGAAACACCATATATTTT
NA	TRBV28	TRBJ1-6	NA	CASSFRDTGAGSPLHF	TGTGCCAGCAGTTTCCGGGACACCGGCGCGGGGTCACCCCTCCACTTT
NA	TRBV28	TRBJ1-2	NA	CASRDAGYPNYGYTF	TGTGCCAGCAGGGATGCAGGGTATCCTAACTATGGCTACACCTTC
once	TRBV7-9	TRBJ2-1	NA	CASSLMDSYNEQFF	TGTGCCAGCAGCTTGATGGATTCCTACAATGAGCAGTTCTTC
NA	TRBV6-5	TRBJ1-2	TRBD1	CASSYSVQGAYGYTF	TGTGCCAGCAGTTACTCTGTTCAGGGGGCTTATGGCTACACCTTC
NA	TRBV4-2	TRBJ2-7	TRBD2	CASSQDNLAGAPYEQYF	TGTGCCAGCAGCCAAGATAACTTAGCGGGGGCCCCCTACGAGCAGTACTTC
NA	TRBV6-1	TRBJ1-5	NA	CASSEKGREQPQHF	TGTGCCAGCAGTGAGAAAGGACGGGAACAGCCCCAGCATTTT
NA	TRBV5-1	TRBJ1-3	NA	CASRRTGTGGSGNTIYF	TGCGCCAGCAGGAGAACCGGGACCGGGGGCTCTGGAAACACCATATATTTT
NA	TRBV5-5	TRBJ1-1	NA	CASTIQSMNTEAFF	TGTGCCAGCACCATACAAAGCATGAACACTGAAGCTTTCTTT
NA	TRBV6-6	TRBJ1-5	NA	CASSYFDTSNQPQHF	TGTGCCAGCAGTTACTTCGACACTAGCAATCAGCCCCAGCATTTT
NA	TRBV3-1/TRBV3-2	TRBJ2-7	NA	CASSQDKGDRGEQYF	TGTGCCAGCAGCCAAGATAAGGGGGATCGGGGCGAGCAGTACTTC
NA	TRBV2	TRBJ1-5	TRBD1	CASSDGTAGSNQPQHF	TGTGCCAGCAGCGATGGGACAGCTGGAAGCAATCAGCCCCAGCATTTT
NA	TRBV4-1	TRBJ2-3	NA	CASSQLGTDTQYF	TGCGCCAGCAGCCAATTGGGTACAGATACGCAGTATTTT
NA	TRBV19	TRBJ1-6	NA	CASSVQYNSPLHF	TGTGCCAGTTCGGTGCAGTATAATTCACCCCTCCACTTT
NA	TRBV10-3	TRBJ2-3	NA	CAISVGNTQYF	TGTGCCATCAGTGTGGGGAATACGCAGTATTTT
NA	TRBV18	TRBJ2-1	TRBD2	CASSPPQRGAYNEQFF	TGTGCCAGCTCACCACCCCAGCGGGGGGCATACAATGAGCAGTTCTTC
NA	TRBV6-5	TRBJ1-1	TRBD1	CASSYWGQGTTEAFF	TGTGCCAGCAGTTACTGGGGACAGGGTACCACTGAAGCTTTCTTT
NA	TRBV18	TRBJ1-1	NA	CASSPTEGDTEAFF	TGTGCCAGCTCACCAACTGAGGGGGACACTGAAGCTTTCTTT
NA	TRBV6-1	TRBJ2-5	NA	CASSEKWGRETQYF	TGTGCCAGCAGTGAAAAGTGGGGACGAGAGACCCAGTACTTC
few	TRBV19	TRBJ1-4	NA	CASSIFLHRKNEKLFF	TGTGCCAGTAGTATTTTTCTCCACAGAAAGAATGAAAAACTGTTTTTT
NA	TRBV6-5	TRBJ2-1	TRBD2	CASGAGGAYNEQFF	TGTGCCAGCGGAGCGGGGGGGGCCTACAATGAGCAGTTCTTC
NA	TRBV16	TRBJ2-7	NA	CASRQGFGSNYEQYF	TGTGCCAGCAGACAAGGGTTTGGCAGTAACTACGAGCAGTACTTC
NA	TRBV6-5	TRBJ1-2	TRBD1	CASSPTGDYGYTF	TGTGCCAGCAGTCCCACAGGGGACTATGGCTACACCTTC
NA	TRBV9	TRBJ1-1	NA	CASSVEDRDEAFF	TGTGCCAGCAGCGTAGAGGACAGAGATGAAGCTTTCTTT
NA	TRBV11-2	TRBJ1-5	NA	CASSLGLGQPQHF	TGTGCCAGCAGCTTAGGGTTGGGTCAGCCCCAGCATTTT
NA	TRBV9	TRBJ2-7	NA	CASSGGSGRAYEQYF	TGTGCCAGCAGCGGGGGTTCGGGCAGGGCCTACGAGCAGTACTTC
NA	TRBV7-8	TRBJ2-7	TRBD2	CASSLGSSGEQYF	TGTGCCAGCAGCTTAGGTTCTAGCGGCGAGCAGTACTTC
NA	TRBV14	TRBJ1-4	NA	CASSQEQASSTTNEKLFF	TGTGCCAGCAGCCAAGAACAGGCCAGTAGTACAACTAATGAAAAACTGTTTTTT
NA	TRBV10-3	TRBJ1-2	NA	CAISEREQGGGYTF	TGTGCCATCAGTGAGAGGGAACAGGGTGGTGGCTACACCTTC
NA	TRBV5-8	TRBJ1-5	NA	CASSLESVGGQPQHF	TGTGCCAGCAGCTTGGAAAGTGTCGGTGGGCAGCCCCAGCATTTT
NA	TRBV3-1/TRBV3-2	TRBJ1-5	NA	CASSQKRAAAYYSNQPQHF	TGTGCCAGCAGCCAAAAACGGGCGGCAGCCTATTATAGCAATCAGCCCCAGCATTTT
NA	TRBV10-3	TRBJ1-2	NA	CATSKEEGYYGYTF	TGTGCCACTTCAAAGGAAGAGGGCTACTATGGCTACACCTTC
NA	TRBV28	TRBJ1-5	TRBD1	CASRATGNQPQHF	TGTGCCAGCAGAGCGACAGGGAATCAGCCCCAGCATTTT
once	TRBV7-9	TRBJ2-1	TRBD2	CASSYLNGGAYNEQFF	TGTGCCAGCAGCTATTTGAACGGGGGGGCGTACAATGAGCAGTTCTTC
NA	TRBV15	TRBJ1-3	TRBD1	CATSTDRGPGNTIYF	TGTGCCACCAGCACCGACAGGGGGCCAGGAAACACCATATATTTT
NA	TRBV9	TRBJ1-3	NA	CASSVGGLLSGNTIYF	TGTGCCAGCAGCGTAGGTGGATTACTCTCTGGAAACACCATATATTTT
NA	TRBV28	TRBJ1-2	NA	CASRGSSGIYGYTF	TGTGCCAGCAGGGGTTCGAGCGGGATATATGGCTACACCTTC
once	TRBV5-4	TRBJ2-7	TRBD1	CASRSDRGTYEQYF	TGTGCCAGCAGATCGGACAGGGGGACCTACGAGCAGTACTTC
NA	TRBV4-2	TRBJ2-1	TRBD2	CASSRPIAGGNNEQFF	TGTGCCAGCAGCCGTCCAATAGCGGGGGGGAACAATGAGCAGTTCTTC
NA	TRBV12-3/TRBV12-4	TRBJ1-3	NA	CASSWGSGNTIYF	TGTGCCAGCAGTTGGGGGTCTGGAAACACCATATATTTT
NA	TRBV12-3/TRBV12-4	TRBJ1-1	NA	CASNLSGEAFF	TGTGCCAGCAACCTTTCGGGAGAAGCTTTCTTT
NA	TRBV28	TRBJ2-7	TRBD1	CASISPGQLTYEQYF	TGTGCCAGCATCTCTCCGGGACAGCTGACCTACGAGCAGTACTTC
NA	TRBV4-2	TRBJ1-6	TRBD1	CASRPLGQGDSPLHF	TGTGCCAGCAGGCCCCTGGGACAGGGGGATTCACCCCTCCACTTT
NA	TRBV2	TRBJ2-1	TRBD2	CASSSPGLAVNEQFF	TGTGCCAGCAGTTCGCCGGGACTAGCGGTTAATGAGCAGTTCTTC
NA	TRBV20-1	TRBJ2-7	TRBD2	CSASSGGSYEQYF	TGCAGTGCTAGTAGCGGGGGATCCTACGAGCAGTACTTC
NA	TRBV5-5	TRBJ2-7	TRBD2	CASRKDGGGTYEQYF	TGTGCCAGCAGAAAAGATGGGGGAGGGACCTACGAGCAGTACTTC
NA	TRBV18	TRBJ2-1	TRBD1	CASSPPADRDTYNEQFF	TGTGCCAGCTCACCTCCCGCCGACAGGGACACCTACAATGAGCAGTTCTTC
NA	TRBV5-4	TRBJ1-4	NA	CASSIQGNEKLFF	TGTGCCAGCAGCATACAGGGTAATGAAAAACTGTTTTTT
NA	TRBV21-1	TRBJ1-2	NA	CASTQTITGTFNYGYTF	TGTGCCAGCACCCAGACCATTACAGGGACCTTTAACTATGGCTACACCTTC
NA	TRBV4-1	TRBJ2-3	TRBD2	CASSQDSPKVPRGGTDTQYF	TGCGCCAGCAGCCAAGACTCCCCTAAAGTGCCGCGGGGGGGTACAGATACGCAGTATTTT
NA	TRBV5-6	TRBJ1-4	NA	CASSGLQGLNEKLFF	TGTGCCAGCAGCGGACTTCAGGGCCTGAATGAAAAACTGTTTTTT
once	TRBV2	TRBJ2-1	NA	CASSEAAAWGEQFF	TGTGCCAGCAGTGAAGCGGCCGCGTGGGGAGAGCAGTTCTTC
NA	TRBV19	TRBJ2-3	TRBD2	CASRAGLLSTDTQYF	TGTGCCAGTAGGGCGGGACTACTAAGCACAGATACGCAGTATTTT
once	TRBV6-6	TRBJ1-6	NA	CASSYWGATYNSPLHF	TGTGCCAGCAGTTACTGGGGGGCGACCTATAATTCACCCCTCCACTTT
NA	TRBV11-2	TRBJ1-6	TRBD1	CASSHRRQGRTYNSPLHF	TGTGCCAGCAGCCACCGGAGACAGGGAAGGACCTATAATTCACCCCTCCACTTT
NA	TRBV7-9	TRBJ1-3	NA	CASRDLTGNTIYF	TGTGCCAGCAGGGACCTCACTGGAAACACCATATATTTT
NA	TRBV20-1	TRBJ1-2	NA	CSAAANYGYTF	TGCAGTGCCGCGGCTAACTATGGCTACACCTTC
once	TRBV3-1/TRBV3-2	TRBJ2-7	TRBD1	CASSQGQGLYEQYF	TGTGCCAGCAGCCAGGGACAGGGTCTCTACGAGCAGTACTTC